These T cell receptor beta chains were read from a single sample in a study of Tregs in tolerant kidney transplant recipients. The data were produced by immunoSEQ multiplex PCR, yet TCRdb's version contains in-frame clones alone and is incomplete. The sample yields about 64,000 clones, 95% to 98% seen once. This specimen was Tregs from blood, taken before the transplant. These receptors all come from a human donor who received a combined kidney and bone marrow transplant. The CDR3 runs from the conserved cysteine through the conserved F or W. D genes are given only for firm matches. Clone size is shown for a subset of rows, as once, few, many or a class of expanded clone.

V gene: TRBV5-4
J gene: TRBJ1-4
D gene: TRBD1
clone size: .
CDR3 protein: CASSADRGLEKLFF
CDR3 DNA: TGTGCCAGCAGCGCCGACAGGGGGCTCGAAAAACTGTTTTTT

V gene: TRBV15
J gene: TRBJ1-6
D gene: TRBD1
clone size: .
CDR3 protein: CATSSRRQGRSDSPLHF
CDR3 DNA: TGTGCCACCAGCAGCCGTCGACAGGGAAGGAGTGATTCACCCCTCCACTTT

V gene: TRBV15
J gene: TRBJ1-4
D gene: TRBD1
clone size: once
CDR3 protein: CATSKPGTGVEKLFF
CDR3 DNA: TGTGCCACCAGCAAACCCGGGACAGGGGTCGAAAAACTGTTTTTT

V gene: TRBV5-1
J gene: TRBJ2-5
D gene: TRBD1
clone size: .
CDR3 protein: CASRPRDRGETQYF
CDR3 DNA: TGCGCCAGCAGGCCCCGGGACAGAGGGGAGACCCAGTACTTC

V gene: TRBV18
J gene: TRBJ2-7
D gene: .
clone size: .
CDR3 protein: CASSPEDWFRYEQYF
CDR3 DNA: TGTGCCAGCTCACCTGAGGACTGGTTCAGGTACGAGCAGTACTTC

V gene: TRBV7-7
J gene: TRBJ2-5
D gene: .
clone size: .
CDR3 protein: CASSPRGGAGQYF
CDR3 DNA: TGTGCCAGCAGCCCCCGCGGGGGCGCAGGCCAGTACTTC

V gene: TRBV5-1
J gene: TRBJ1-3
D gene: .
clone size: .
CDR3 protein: CASSLDIGNTIYF
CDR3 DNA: TGCGCCAGCAGCCTGGACATTGGAAACACCATATATTTT

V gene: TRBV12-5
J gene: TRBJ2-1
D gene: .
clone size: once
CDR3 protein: CASGLPHRDNEQFF
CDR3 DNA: TGTGCTAGTGGCCTCCCACACAGGGATAATGAGCAGTTCTTC

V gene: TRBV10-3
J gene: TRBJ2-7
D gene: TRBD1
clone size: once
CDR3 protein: CASRDRPSYYEQYF
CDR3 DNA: TGTGCCAGCCGGGACAGGCCGTCCTACTACGAGCAGTACTTC

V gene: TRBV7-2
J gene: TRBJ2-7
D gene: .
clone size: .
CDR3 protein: CASSLQVTYEQYF
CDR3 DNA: TGTGCCAGCAGCTTACAGGTCACCTACGAGCAGTACTTC

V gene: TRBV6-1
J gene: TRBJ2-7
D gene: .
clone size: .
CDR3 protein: CASRWPDVDEQYF
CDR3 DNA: TGTGCCAGCAGGTGGCCAGATGTCGACGAGCAGTACTTC

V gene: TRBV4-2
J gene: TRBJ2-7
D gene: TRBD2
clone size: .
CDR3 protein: CASSPQGLAGGYSYEQYF
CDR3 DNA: TGTGCCAGCAGCCCTCAAGGGCTAGCGGGAGGGTATTCCTACGAGCAGTACTTC

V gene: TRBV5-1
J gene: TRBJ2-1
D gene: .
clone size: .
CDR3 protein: CASSLIPGSFNEQFF
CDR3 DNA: TGCGCCAGCAGCTTAATCCCCGGGAGCTTCAATGAGCAGTTCTTC

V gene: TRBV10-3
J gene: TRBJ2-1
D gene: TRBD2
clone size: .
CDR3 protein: CAISDLREGGYNGQFF
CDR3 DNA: TGTGCCATCAGTGACTTGCGGGAGGGGGGTTACAATGGGCAGTTCTTC

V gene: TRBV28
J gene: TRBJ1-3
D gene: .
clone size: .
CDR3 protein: CASRAGGSFSGNTIYF
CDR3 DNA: TGTGCCAGCAGGGCTGGGGGGTCTTTCTCTGGAAACACCATATATTTT

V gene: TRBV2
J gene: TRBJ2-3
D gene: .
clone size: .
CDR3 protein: CASSPLAFEGTDTQYF
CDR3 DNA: TGTGCCAGCAGTCCACTAGCATTTGAGGGCACAGATACGCAGTATTTT

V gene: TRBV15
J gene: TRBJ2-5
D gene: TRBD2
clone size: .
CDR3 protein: CATSTGTSGRPETQYF
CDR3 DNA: TGTGCCACCAGCACCGGGACTAGCGGGAGGCCGGAGACCCAGTACTTC

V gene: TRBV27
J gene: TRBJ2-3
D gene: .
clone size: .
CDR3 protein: CASSDTLLGQRELYF
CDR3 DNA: TGTGCCAGCAGTGACACCCTCCTCGGACAGAGAGAGTTGTATTTT

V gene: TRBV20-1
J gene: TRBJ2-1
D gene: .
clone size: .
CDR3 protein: CSAYSYNEQFF
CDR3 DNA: TGCAGTGCTTACTCCTATAATGAGCAGTTCTTC

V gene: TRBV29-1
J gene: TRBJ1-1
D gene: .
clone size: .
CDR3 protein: CSVVPGDTEAFF
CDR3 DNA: TGCAGCGTTGTACCGGGGGACACTGAAGCTTTCTTT

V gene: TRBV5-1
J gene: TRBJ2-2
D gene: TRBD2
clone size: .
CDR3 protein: CASSLLAGAGGELFF
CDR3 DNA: TGCGCCAGCAGCCTCCTAGCGGGAGCCGGCGGGGAGCTGTTTTTT

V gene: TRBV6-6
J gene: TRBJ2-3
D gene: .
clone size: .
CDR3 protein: CASRPKWGADTQYF
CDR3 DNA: TGTGCCAGCAGGCCAAAGTGGGGAGCAGATACGCAGTATTTT

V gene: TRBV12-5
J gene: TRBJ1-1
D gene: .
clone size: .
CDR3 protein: CASGLRGGTEAFF
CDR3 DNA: TGTGCTAGTGGTTTGCGGGGGGGCACTGAAGCTTTCTTT

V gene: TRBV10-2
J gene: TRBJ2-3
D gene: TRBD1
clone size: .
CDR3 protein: CASRDRGRTDTQYF
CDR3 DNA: TGCGCCAGCAGGGACAGGGGGCGGACAGATACGCAGTATTTT

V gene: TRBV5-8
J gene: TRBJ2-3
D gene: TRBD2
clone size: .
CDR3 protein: CASSPWTSGRASTDTQYF
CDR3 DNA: TGTGCCAGCAGCCCGTGGACTAGCGGGAGAGCTAGCACAGATACGCAGTATTTT

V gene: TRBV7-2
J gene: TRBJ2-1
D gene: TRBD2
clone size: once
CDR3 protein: CASSFTSGSNEQFF
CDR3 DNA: TGTGCCAGCAGCTTCACTAGCGGGAGCAATGAGCAGTTCTTC

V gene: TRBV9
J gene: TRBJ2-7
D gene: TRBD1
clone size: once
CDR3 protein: CASSVGVAGGQTTYEQYF
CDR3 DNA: TGTGCCAGCAGCGTAGGAGTGGCTGGGGGACAGACAACCTACGAGCAGTACTTC

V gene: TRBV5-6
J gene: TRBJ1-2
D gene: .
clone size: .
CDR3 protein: CASSLGSRIYGYTF
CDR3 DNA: TGTGCCAGCAGCTTGGGGTCGAGGATCTATGGCTACACCTTC

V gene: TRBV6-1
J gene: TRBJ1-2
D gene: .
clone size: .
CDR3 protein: CASSEYRTIGYGYTF
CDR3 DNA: TGTGCCAGCAGTGAATACAGGACTATTGGCTATGGCTACACCTTC

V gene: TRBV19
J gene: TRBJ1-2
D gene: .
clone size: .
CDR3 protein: CASSIASTGYGYTF
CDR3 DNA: TGTGCCAGTAGTATCGCTTCTACAGGCTATGGCTACACCTTC

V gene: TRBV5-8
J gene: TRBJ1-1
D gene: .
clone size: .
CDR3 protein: CASSFVTEAFF
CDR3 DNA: TGTGCCAGCAGCTTTGTAACTGAAGCTTTCTTT

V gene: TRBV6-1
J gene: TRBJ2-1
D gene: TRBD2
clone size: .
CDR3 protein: CASSDIAGRNEQFF
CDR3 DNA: TGTGCCAGCAGCGATATAGCGGGAAGAAATGAGCAGTTCTTC

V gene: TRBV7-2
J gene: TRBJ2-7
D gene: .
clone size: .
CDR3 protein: CASSLAGEPYEQYF
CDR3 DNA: TGTGCCAGCAGCTTAGCCGGGGAACCCTACGAGCAGTACTTC

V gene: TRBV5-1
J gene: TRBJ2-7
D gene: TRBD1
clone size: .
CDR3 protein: CASSLGGGSREQYF
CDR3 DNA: TGCGCCAGCAGCTTGGGAGGGGGCTCTCGCGAGCAGTACTTC

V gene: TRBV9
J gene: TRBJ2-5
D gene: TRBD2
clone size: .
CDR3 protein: CASSVSGTPGETQYF
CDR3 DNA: TGTGCCAGCAGCGTAAGCGGGACCCCTGGAGAGACCCAGTACTTC

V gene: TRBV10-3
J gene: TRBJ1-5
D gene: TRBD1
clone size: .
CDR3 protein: CAISGQGDSNQPQHF
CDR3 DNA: TGTGCCATCAGCGGACAGGGGGATAGCAATCAGCCCCAGCATTTT

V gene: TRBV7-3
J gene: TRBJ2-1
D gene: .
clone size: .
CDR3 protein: CASSLNQGIINEQFF
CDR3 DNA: TGTGCCAGCAGCTTGAACCAGGGCATTATCAATGAGCAGTTCTTC

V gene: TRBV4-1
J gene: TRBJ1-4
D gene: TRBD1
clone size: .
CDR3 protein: CASSHDRERVGEKLFF
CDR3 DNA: TGCGCCAGCAGCCACGACAGGGAGAGGGTAGGTGAAAAACTGTTTTTT

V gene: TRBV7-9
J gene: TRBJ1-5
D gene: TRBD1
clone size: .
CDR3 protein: CASSLVVGTGVYQPQHF
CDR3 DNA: TGTGCCAGCAGCTTAGTTGTTGGGACAGGGGTTTATCAGCCCCAGCATTTT

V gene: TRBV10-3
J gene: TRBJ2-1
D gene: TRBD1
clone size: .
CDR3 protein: CAIKADRGPYNEQFF
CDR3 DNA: TGTGCCATCAAGGCTGACAGGGGCCCCTACAATGAGCAGTTCTTC

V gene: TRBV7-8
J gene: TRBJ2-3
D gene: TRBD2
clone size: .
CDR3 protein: CASSSRRGTRGASDTQYF
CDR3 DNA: TGTGCCAGCAGCTCTAGAAGGGGGACTAGGGGCGCCTCAGATACGCAGTATTTT

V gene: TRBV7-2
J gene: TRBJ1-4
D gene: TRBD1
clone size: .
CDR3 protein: CASSSQIKTGATNEKLFF
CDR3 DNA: TGTGCCAGCAGTTCTCAGATAAAGACAGGGGCAACTAATGAAAAACTGTTTTTT

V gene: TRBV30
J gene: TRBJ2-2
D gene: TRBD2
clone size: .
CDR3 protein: CARGRGGDTGELFF
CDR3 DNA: TGTGCCAGAGGTCGGGGGGGCGACACCGGGGAGCTGTTTTTT

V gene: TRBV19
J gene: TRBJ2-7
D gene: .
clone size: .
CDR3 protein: CASSIDLVSGYEQYF
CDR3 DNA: TGTGCCAGTAGTATAGATCTCGTTAGCGGCTACGAGCAGTACTTC

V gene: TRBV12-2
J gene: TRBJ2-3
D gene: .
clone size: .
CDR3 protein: CASRPTYSTDTQYF
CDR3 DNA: TGTGCAAGTCGCCCTACCTATAGCACAGATACGCAGTATTTT

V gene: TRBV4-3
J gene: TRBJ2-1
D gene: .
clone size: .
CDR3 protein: CASSQEGGRWDEQFF
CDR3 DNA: TGCGCCAGCAGCCAAGAGGGTGGGCGTTGGGATGAGCAGTTCTTC

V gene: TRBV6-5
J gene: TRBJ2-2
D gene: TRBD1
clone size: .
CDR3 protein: CASRPGQGGRELFF
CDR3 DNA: TGTGCCAGCAGACCCGGACAGGGTGGCCGGGAGCTGTTTTTT

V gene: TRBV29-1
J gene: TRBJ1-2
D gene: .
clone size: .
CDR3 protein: CSVMVGYGYTF
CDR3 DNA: TGCAGCGTTATGGTCGGGTATGGCTACACCTTC

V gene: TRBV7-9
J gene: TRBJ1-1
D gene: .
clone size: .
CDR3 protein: CASSPQPNRVVEAFF
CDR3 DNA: TGTGCCAGCAGCCCGCAACCAAACAGGGTAGTAGAAGCTTTCTTT

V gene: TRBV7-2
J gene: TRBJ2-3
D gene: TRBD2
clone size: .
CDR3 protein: CASSLGSGRVTDTQYF
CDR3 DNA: TGTGCCAGCAGCTTAGGTAGCGGGAGGGTCACAGATACGCAGTATTTT